One and the same sample provided the 8 T cell receptor beta chains below, sequenced in a study of vaccination effects on CD4 cells after COVID-19. Antigen specificity for these receptors is unknown. Once cultured for approximately 10 days, the cells underwent separation to obtain CD4+ T cells. Only in-frame clones appear in the TCRdb table, and some are missing; sequencing was by immunoSEQ multiplex PCR. The repertoire holds around 50,000 clones, with about 67% as singletons. Sequenced here: CD4+ T cells from PBMCs cultured without peptide, sampled before COVID-19 vaccination. Receptor source: a human donor who received a COVID-19 vaccine.

This chain joins TRBV4-1 and TRBJ2-1; 12 nucleotides line up with TRBD2. After removal of 3 bases from V and 7 bases from J, the junction contained 13 bases not matched to a gene. The length of the CDR3 is 18 residues. Germline-derived CDR1 and CDR2 are MGHRA and YSYEKL. CDR3 coding DNA: TGCGCCAGCAGCCAGATCCGCGGCAGGCTAGCGGGGGGGAATGAGCAGTTCTTC. It yields the protein CASSQIRGRLAGGNEQFF.

This clone was seen a handful of times. This chain links TRBV20-1 with TRBJ1-2; D gene unclear. The ends were cut back, 6 bases at V and 4 bases at J, with 9 bases in the middle. The germline V gene has CDR1 DFQATT and CDR2 SNEGSKA (reference sequence). The CDR3 has 11 amino acids. The CDR3 region is CSAPSSYGYTF. The CDR3 DNA follows: TGCAGTGCCCCTTCCTCCTATGGCTACACCTTC.

A remark on this clone: Relative to the germline gene, one junction end is altered; a read error may explain this. The chain employs TRBV7-9 and TRBJ1-6, with 11 positions matching TRBD1. CDR1 and CDR2 from the germline V gene are SEHNR and FQNEAQ (reference sequence). The CDR3 extends over 15 amino acids. The CDR3 DNA reads as TGTGCCAGCAGCTTAGGCGGACAGGGGGCTTCAACCCTCCACTTT. It codes for CASSLGGQGASTLHF.

The J gene is TRBJ2-5, the V gene TRBV24-1; TRBD1 or TRBD2 may be the D gene (5 bases each). The CDR3 extends over 15 amino acids. Looked up from germline, CDR1 is KGHDR and CDR2 is SFDVKD. V was pared by 2 bases and J by 1 base, with 10 bases between. The CDR3 sequence: CATSDSGTLQETQYF. In nucleotides, the CDR3 is TGTGCCACCAGTGATTCCGGGACCCTCCAAGAGACCCAGTACTTC.

This clone was counted only a few times. This sequence joins TRBV10-3 and TRBJ2-3, with TRBD2 as a possible D gene (5 bases). CDR3 length: 15 amino acids. V shed 3 bases and J shed 6 bases, with 16 bases lying between them. From germline, CDR1 is ENHRY and CDR2 SYGVKD. CDR3 residues: CAISESGYLADTQYF. The CDR3 nucleotides are TGTGCCATCAGTGAATCGGGGTACTTGGCCGATACGCAGTATTTT.

This clone was detected a few times. The V call is TRBV7-2, the J call TRBJ1-3; D call uncertain. Deletions cut 1 base from V and 0 bases from J, with 7 bases between. Germline CDR1 SGHTA, CDR2 FQGNSA. The CDR3 has 15 amino acids. CDR3 nucleotide sequence: TGTGCCAGCAGCTTAGAGTCCCGCTCTGGAAACACCATATATTTT. Its translation is CASSLESRSGNTIYF.

The count of this clone is one. Here the CDR3 reads CASSFNSGTGELFF. CDR3 DNA: TGCGCCAGCAGCTTTAACTCAGGTACCGGGGAGCTGTTTTTT. The chain links TRBV5-1 to TRBJ2-2, with D hard to call. V gave up 2 bases and J gave up 5 bases, with 10 bases separating them. The germline gives CDR1 SGHRS, CDR2 YFSETQ. The CDR3 has 14 residues.

The chain carries TRBV6-4 and TRBJ2-1, with D perhaps being TRBD1 or TRBD2 (5 bases each). V was clipped by 4 bases and J by 9 bases, with 13 bases between them. Germline V CDR1 and CDR2: MRHNA, SNTAGT. The CDR3 runs 13 residues. DNA for the CDR3: TGTGCCAGCAGTGGCGACTATAGGGGTGAGCAGTTCTTC. The encoded protein is CASSGDYRGEQFF.